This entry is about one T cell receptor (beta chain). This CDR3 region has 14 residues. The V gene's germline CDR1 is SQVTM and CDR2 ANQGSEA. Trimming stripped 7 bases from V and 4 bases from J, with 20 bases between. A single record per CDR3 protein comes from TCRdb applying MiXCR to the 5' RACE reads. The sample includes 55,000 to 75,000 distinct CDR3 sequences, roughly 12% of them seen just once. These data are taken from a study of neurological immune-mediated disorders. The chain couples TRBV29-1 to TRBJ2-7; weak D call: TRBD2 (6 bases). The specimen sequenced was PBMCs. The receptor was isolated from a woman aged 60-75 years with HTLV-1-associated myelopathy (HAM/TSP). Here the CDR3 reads CSAGGISGNYEQYF. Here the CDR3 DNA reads TGCAGCGCTGGCGGGATTAGCGGAAATTACGAGCAGTACTTC.